This T cell receptor (beta chain) came from a study of T cell responses to AZD1222 COVID-19 vaccine. For the study at large: It was second doses at about 4 or about 12 weeks that were pooled.

This clone was seen once. Its antigen is unidentified. Unmatched junction bases numbered 8, after V lost 3 bases and J lost 5 bases. Germline V gives CDR1 SGHRS, CDR2 YFSETQ. The CDR3 loop spans 16 amino acids. Findings and limits, study-wide: After two AZD1222 doses, spike-specific TCR breadth and depth rose versus day 0.

Generated by immunoSEQ multiplex PCR, the TCRdb table keeps only in-frame clones and is missing some. The table has approximately 130,000 clones, nearly 95% seen once. The TCR comes from an adult in good health. Source: peripheral blood, taken on day 0 of AZD1222 vaccination. The chain links TRBV5-1 to TRBJ2-3, with TRBD2 matching over 11 bases. The CDR3 region is CASSSTTSGVGDTQYF. The DNA for the CDR3 is TGCGCCAGCAGCTCCACGACTAGCGGGGTTGGAGATACGCAGTATTTT.